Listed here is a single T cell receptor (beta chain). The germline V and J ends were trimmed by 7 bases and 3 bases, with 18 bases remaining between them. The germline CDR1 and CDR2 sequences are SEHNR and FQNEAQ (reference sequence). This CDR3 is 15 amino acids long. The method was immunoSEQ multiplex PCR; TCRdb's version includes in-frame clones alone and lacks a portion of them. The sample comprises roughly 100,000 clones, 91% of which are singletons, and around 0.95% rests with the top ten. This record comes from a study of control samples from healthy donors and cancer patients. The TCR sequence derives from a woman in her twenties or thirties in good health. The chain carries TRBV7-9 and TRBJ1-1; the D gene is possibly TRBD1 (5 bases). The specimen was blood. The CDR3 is CASTPPGTDYTEAFF. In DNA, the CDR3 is TGTGCCAGCACCCCCCCCGGGACGGACTACACTGAAGCTTTCTTT.